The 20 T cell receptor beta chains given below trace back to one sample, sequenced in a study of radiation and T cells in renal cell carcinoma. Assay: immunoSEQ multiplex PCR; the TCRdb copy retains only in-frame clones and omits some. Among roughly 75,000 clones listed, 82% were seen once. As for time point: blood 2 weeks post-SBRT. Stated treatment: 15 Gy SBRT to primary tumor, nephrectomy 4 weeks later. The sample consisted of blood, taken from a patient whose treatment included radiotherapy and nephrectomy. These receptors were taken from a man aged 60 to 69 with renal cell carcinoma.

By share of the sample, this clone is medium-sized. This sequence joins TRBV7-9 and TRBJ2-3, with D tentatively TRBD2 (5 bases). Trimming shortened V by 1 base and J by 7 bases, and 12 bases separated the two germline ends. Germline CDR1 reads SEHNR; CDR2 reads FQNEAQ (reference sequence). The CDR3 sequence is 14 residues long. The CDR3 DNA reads TGTGCCAGCAGCTTAGGGACTGCTTCGTATACGCAGTATTTT. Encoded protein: CASSLGTASYTQYF.

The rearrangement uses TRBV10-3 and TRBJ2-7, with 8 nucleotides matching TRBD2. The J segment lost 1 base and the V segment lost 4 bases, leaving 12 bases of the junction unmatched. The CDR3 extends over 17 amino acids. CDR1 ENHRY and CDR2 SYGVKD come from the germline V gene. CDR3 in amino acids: CAISGPSGLAGSYEQYF. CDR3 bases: TGTGCCATCAGTGGGCCTTCAGGGCTAGCGGGTTCCTACGAGCAGTACTTC.

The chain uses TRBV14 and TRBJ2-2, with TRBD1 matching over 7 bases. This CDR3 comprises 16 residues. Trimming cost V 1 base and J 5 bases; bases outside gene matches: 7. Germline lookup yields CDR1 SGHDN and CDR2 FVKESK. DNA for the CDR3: TGTGCCAGCAGCCAAGTTAGGACAGGCTTAACCGGGGAGCTGTTTTTT. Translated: CASSQVRTGLTGELFF.

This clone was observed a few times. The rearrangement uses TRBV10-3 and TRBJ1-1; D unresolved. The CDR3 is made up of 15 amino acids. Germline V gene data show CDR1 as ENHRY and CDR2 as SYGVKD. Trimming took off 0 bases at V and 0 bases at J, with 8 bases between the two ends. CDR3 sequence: CAISESTLMNTEAFF. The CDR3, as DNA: TGTGCCATCAGTGAGTCTACACTTATGAACACTGAAGCTTTCTTT.

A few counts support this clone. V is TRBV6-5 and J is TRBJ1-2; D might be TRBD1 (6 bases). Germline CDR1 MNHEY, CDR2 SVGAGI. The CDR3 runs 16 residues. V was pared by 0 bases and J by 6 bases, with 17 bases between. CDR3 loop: CASSYSRGVGGNGYTF. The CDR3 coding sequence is TGTGCCAGCAGTTACTCGAGGGGAGTAGGGGGAAATGGCTACACCTTC.

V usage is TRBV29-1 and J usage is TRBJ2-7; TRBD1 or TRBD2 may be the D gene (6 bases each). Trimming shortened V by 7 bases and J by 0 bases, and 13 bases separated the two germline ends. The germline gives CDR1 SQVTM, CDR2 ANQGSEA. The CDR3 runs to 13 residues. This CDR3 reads CSARGASSYEQYF. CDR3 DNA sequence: TGCAGCGCTAGGGGGGCAAGCTCCTACGAGCAGTACTTC.

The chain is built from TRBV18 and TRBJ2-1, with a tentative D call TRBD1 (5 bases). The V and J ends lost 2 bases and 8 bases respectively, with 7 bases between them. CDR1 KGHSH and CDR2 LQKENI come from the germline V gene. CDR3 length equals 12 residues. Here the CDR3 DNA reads TGTGCCAGCTCACCAGGGGCGGATGAGCAGTTCTTC. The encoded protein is CASSPGADEQFF.

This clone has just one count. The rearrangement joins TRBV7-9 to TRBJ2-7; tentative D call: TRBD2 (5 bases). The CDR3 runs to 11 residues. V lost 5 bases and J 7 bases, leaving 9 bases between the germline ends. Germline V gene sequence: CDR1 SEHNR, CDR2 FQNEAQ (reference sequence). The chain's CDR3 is CASSGGPEQYF. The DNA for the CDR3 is TGTGCCAGCAGCGGAGGTCCGGAGCAGTACTTC.

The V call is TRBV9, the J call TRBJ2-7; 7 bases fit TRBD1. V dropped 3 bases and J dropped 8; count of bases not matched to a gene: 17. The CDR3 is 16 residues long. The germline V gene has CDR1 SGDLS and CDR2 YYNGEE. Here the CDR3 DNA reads TGTGCCAGCAGCGCTGAGTCGGGGACAGCCCTTATGAAGCAGTACTTC. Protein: CASSAESGTALMKQYF.

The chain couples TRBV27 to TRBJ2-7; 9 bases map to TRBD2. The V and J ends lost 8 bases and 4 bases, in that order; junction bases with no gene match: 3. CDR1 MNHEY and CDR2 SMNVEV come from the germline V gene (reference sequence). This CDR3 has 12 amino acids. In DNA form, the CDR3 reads TGTGCCAGCGGGACTAGCAGTTACGAGCAGTACTTC. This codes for CASGTSSYEQYF.

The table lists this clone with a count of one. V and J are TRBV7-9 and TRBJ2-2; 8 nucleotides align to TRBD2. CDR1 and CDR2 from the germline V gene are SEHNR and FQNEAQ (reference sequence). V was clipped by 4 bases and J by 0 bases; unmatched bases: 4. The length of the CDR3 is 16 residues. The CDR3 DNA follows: TGTGCCAGCAGCTCGACTAGCGTTTCGAACACCGGGGAGCTGTTTTTT. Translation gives CASSSTSVSNTGELFF.

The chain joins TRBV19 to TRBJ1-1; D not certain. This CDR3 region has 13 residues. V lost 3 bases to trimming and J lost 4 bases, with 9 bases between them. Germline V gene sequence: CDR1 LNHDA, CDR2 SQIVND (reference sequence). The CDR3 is CASSIMTPTEAFF. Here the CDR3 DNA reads TGTGCCAGTAGTATCATGACGCCCACTGAAGCTTTCTTT.

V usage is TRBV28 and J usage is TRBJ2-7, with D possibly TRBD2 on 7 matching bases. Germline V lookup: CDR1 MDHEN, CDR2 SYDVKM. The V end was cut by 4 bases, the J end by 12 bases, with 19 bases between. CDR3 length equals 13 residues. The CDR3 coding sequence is TGTGCCAGCAGTTCCGCACTAGCGATAGGGGGGTACTTC. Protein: CASSSALAIGGYF.

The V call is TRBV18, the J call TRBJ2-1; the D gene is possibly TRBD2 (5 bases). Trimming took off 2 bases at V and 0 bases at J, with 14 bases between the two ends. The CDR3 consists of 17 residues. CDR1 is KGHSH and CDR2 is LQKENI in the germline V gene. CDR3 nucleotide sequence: TGTGCCAGCTCACCAACTGAGGGCATGAGCTCCTACAATGAGCAGTTCTTC. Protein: CASSPTEGMSSYNEQFF.

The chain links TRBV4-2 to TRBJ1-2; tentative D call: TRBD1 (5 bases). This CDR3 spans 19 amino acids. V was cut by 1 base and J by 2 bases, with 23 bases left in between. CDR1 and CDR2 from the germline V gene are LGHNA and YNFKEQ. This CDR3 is CASSQGGRGVYAQNYGYTF. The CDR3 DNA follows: TGTGCCAGCAGCCAAGGGGGTAGAGGGGTTTATGCTCAAAACTATGGCTACACCTTC.

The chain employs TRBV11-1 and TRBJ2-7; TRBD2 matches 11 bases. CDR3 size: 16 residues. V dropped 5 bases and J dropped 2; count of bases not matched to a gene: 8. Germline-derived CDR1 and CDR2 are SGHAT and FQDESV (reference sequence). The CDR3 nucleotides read TGTGCCAGCAGCCCCACCACTAGCGGGGGTACCTACGAGCAGTACTTC. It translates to CASSPTTSGGTYEQYF.

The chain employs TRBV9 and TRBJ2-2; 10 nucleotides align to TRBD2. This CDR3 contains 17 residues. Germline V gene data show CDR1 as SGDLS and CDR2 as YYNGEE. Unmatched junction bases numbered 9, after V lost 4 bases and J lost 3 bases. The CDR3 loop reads CASSLLPTSGYTGELFF. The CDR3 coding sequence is TGTGCCAGCAGCCTCCTCCCGACTAGCGGGTACACCGGGGAGCTGTTTTTT.

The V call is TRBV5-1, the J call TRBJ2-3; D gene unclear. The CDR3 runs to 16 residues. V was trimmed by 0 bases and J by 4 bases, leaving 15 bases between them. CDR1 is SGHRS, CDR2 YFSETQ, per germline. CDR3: CASSLDTPARSDTQYF. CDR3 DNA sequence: TGCGCCAGCAGCTTGGACACCCCGGCTAGGTCAGATACGCAGTATTTT.

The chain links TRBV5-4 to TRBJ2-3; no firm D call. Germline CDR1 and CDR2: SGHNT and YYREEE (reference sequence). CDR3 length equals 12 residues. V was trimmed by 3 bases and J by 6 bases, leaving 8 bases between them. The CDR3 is CASSSIGDTQYF. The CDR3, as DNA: TGTGCCAGCAGCTCGATCGGGGATACGCAGTATTTT. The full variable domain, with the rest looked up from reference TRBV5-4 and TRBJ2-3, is ETGVTQSPTHLIKTRGQQVTLRCSSQSGHNTVSWYQQALGQGPQFIFQYYREEENGRGNFPPRFSGLQFPNYSSELNVNALELDDSALYLCASSSIGDTQYFGPGTRLTVL.

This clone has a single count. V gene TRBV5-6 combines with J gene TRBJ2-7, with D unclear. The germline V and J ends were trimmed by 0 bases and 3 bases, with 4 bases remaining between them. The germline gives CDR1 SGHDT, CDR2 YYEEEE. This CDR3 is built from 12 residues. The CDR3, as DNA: TGTGCCAGCAGCTTGGACCGCTACGAGCAGTACTTC. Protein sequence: CASSLDRYEQYF.